The rows below give T cell receptor beta chains drawn from one sample of a study of PD-L1 blockade in urothelial cancer. Here immunoSEQ multiplex PCR was the method, and the copy in TCRdb shows in-frame clones only, minus some. The profile shows around 40,000 clones, around 83% of them singletons. The sample was PBMCs, taken around atezolizumab (anti-PD-L1) treatment. The receptor source for this set is a man in his 60s with urothelial cancer. The CDR3 runs from the conserved cysteine through the conserved F or W. Fields, in order: clone size, J gene, V gene, D gene, CDR3 DNA, CDR3 protein. The D gene is left open where the match is weak. The listing skips clone size in some rows; elsewhere it reads once, few, many or a size class.

once | TRBJ1-2 | TRBV5-4 | TRBD1 | TGTGCCAGCAGCTTGGGGACAGGTACGGGTGGCTACACCTTC | CASSLGTGTGGYTF
few | TRBJ2-7 | TRBV29-1 | TRBD2 | TGCAGCGTCCTGACTAGCGGGAGGTACGAGCAGTACTTC | CSVLTSGRYEQYF
few | TRBJ1-1 | TRBV7-2 | . | TGTGCCAGCAGCCCCACACTCGACAGTCGCACTGAAGCTTTCTTT | CASSPTLDSRTEAFF
. | TRBJ2-5 | TRBV5-1 | TRBD2 | TGCGCCAGCAAAACCGCGGGGGGGGTGGAGACCCAGTACTTC | CASKTAGGVETQYF
once | TRBJ2-1 | TRBV11-3 | TRBD2 | TGTGCCAGCAGCTTAGACGGGAGGCCCTACAATGAGCAGTTCTTC | CASSLDGRPYNEQFF
. | TRBJ2-4 | TRBV11-1 | . | TGTGCCAGCAGCCCAAACACAGACATTCAGTACTTC | CASSPNTDIQYF
. | TRBJ1-6 | TRBV12-2 | . | TGTGCAAGTCGCTCCTGTTGGGGGCGGAATTCACCCCTCCACTTT | CASRSCWGRNSPLHF
. | TRBJ2-3 | TRBV30 | TRBD2 | TGTGCCTGGAGTACCCAACTAGCGGGAGGGGGTGATACGCAGTATTTT | CAWSTQLAGGGDTQYF
. | TRBJ1-1 | TRBV11-1 | . | TGTGCCAGCAGCTTACAAGGGTCAGGGGCTTTCTTT | CASSLQGSGAFF
. | TRBJ2-1 | TRBV5-4 | . | TGTGCCAGCAGCTTGGTTTTAGGGGGAGATGAGCAGTTCTTC | CASSLVLGGDEQFF
. | TRBJ1-2 | TRBV5-1 | . | TGCGCCAGCAGCTTGGGGGCGTCGGATGGCTACACCTTC | CASSLGASDGYTF
. | TRBJ1-2 | TRBV2 | . | TGTGCCAGCACCGTCAACAGCCAAGCTAACTATGGCTACACCTTC | CASTVNSQANYGYTF
. | TRBJ2-1 | TRBV5-8 | TRBD2 | TGTGCCAGCAGCCGGGGACTAGCGGGAGGCGATGAGCAGTTCTTC | CASSRGLAGGDEQFF
. | TRBJ2-7 | TRBV2 | TRBD1 | TGTGCCAGCAGTGTCGGGACAGGGGGCACCGAGCAGTACTTC | CASSVGTGGTEQYF
. | TRBJ1-1 | TRBV7-9 | . | TGTGCCAGCAGCAGCGGGCCGAACACTGAAGCTTTCTTT | CASSSGPNTEAFF
once | TRBJ1-1 | TRBV5-4 | TRBD1 | TGTGCCAGCAGCTTGGGGGACAGGGGGCAAACTGAAGCTTTCTTT | CASSLGDRGQTEAFF
once | TRBJ2-3 | TRBV7-6 | TRBD1 | TGTGCCAGCAGCTTAGTAGGACAGGGGGGCGATACGCAGTATTTT | CASSLVGQGGDTQYF
. | TRBJ1-5 | TRBV28 | TRBD1 | TGTGCCAGCAGGGGACAGGGCAGACTACAGCCCCAGCATTTT | CASRGQGRLQPQHF
. | TRBJ2-2 | TRBV19 | TRBD1 | TGTGCCAGTAGAAGGGGGCAGGCCACCGGGGAGCTGTTTTTT | CASRRGQATGELFF
. | TRBJ1-2 | TRBV28 | TRBD1 | TGTGCCAGCAGCCCGGGACAGGGAGGCTACACCTTC | CASSPGQGGYTF
once | TRBJ2-1 | TRBV5-1 | . | TGCGCCAGCAGCTTGGCGCTGGCCTCTTTGAACAATGAGCAGTTCTTC | CASSLALASLNNEQFF
few | TRBJ2-2 | TRBV28 | TRBD1 | TGTGCCAGCAGTCCTTGGACAGGGGAGACAACCGGGGAGCTGTTTTTT | CASSPWTGETTGELFF